This TCR beta chain stems from a study of T cells in Graves' hyperthyroidism and ophthalmopathy. V gave up 5 bases and J gave up 10 bases; unmatched junction bases: 8. The CDR3 is 12 amino acids. CDR1 SQVTM and CDR2 ANQGSEA come from the germline V gene. Using RNA transcripts as the source, TCR beta CDR3 regions were amplified. HTBI primers were the set used in a first-round RT-PCR of the TCR CDR3. TCRdb ran MiXCR on the multiplex PCR reads and lists one entry per CDR3 protein. The repertoire has fewer than 350,000 distinct CDR3 sequences, around 18% of them found once; the top ten carry less than 20%.

Sequencing input: blood. The receptor was isolated from a middle-aged woman with Graves' ophthalmopathy. J is TRBJ1-1 and V is TRBV29-1; TRBD1 agrees at 9 bases. The CDR3 DNA sequence: TGCAGCGTTACCGGACAGGGGATCGGAGCTTTCTTT. Its translation is CSVTGQGIGAFF.